This TCR beta chain was observed in a study of breast tumors, draining lymph nodes, adjacent tissues. Germline V gene sequence: CDR1 DFQATT, CDR2 SNEGSKA (reference sequence). V lost 1 base and J lost 8, with 15 bases in between. The CDR3 contains 14 residues. Samples came from axillary lymph nodes draining the breast cancer. MiXCR, run by TCRdb on the multiplex PCR reads, gives a single entry per CDR3 protein. The sample holds about 200,000 distinct CDR3 sequences, approximately 30% seen once. This clonotype appeared many times. Sequenced: axillary lymph node tissue. V and J are TRBV20-1 and TRBJ2-1, with TRBD2 as a possible D gene (6 bases). The receptor was derived from a female donor with breast cancer. Some clones in this sample may be carry-over from other donors' samples. CDR3 sequence (DNA): TGCAGTGCTAGAGTACGACTAGTAAAGTATGAGCAGTTCTTC. Its protein product is CSARVRLVKYEQFF.